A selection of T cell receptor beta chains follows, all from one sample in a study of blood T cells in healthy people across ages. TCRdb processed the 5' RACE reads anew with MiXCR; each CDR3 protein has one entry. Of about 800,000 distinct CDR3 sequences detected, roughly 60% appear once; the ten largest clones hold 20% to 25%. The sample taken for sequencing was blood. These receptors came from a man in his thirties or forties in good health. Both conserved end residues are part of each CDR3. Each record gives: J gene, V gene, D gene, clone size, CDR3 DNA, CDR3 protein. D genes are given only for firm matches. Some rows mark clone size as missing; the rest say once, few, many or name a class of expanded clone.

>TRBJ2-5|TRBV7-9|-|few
TGTGCCAGCAGCCCCACCGGACGAAAACATGAGGAGACCCAGTACTTC
CASSPTGRKHEETQYF
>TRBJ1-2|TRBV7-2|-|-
TGTGCCAGCAGCCTAGGGACCTTCTATGGCTACACCTTC
CASSLGTFYGYTF
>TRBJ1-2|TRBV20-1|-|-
TGCAGTGCTAGAGATCAAGGAGGAGGTGGCTACACCTTC
CSARDQGGGGYTF
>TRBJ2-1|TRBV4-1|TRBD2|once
TGCGCCAGCAGCCCAACACCAATATCGCGACTAGCGGGAGCCATGGATGAGCAGTTCTTC
CASSPTPISRLAGAMDEQFF
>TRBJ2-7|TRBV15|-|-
TGTGCCACCTCCTGTGGAGGGGGAGCCGACGAGCAGTACTTC
CATSCGGGADEQYF
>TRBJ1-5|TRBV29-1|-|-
TGCAGCGTTGTACAGGGCCGGGGTCAGCCCCAGCATTTT
CSVVQGRGQPQHF
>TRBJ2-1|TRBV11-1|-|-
TGTGCCAGCACCAACGAGCGGATCCACCTCTCCAGCTGGGGCAATGAGCAGTTCTTC
CASTNERIHLSSWGNEQFF
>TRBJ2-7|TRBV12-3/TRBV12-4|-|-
TGTGCCCGCAGTCCTCCTTGGGCATTCTACGAGCAGTACTTC
CARSPPWAFYEQYF
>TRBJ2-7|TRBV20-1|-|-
TGCAGTGCTAGAGATCAAGACAGACCCTACGAGCAGTACTTC
CSARDQDRPYEQYF
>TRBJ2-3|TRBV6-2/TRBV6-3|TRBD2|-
TGTGCCAGCAGAGTCGCTCCACGCGGCGGGGGAGATACGCAGTATTTT
CASRVAPRGGGDTQYF
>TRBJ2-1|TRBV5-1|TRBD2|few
TGCGCCAGCAGCTTGGACGGGGGGAAACCTTACAATGAGCAGTTCTTC
CASSLDGGKPYNEQFF
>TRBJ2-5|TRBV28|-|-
TGTGCCAGCAATGGTGGGGTAGAGACCCAGTACTTC
CASNGGVETQYF
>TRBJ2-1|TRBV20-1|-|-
TGCAGTGCTAGACCTCCGCCCTCCTACAATGAGCAGTTCTTC
CSARPPPSYNEQFF
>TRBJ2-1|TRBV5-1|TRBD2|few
TGCGCCAGCAGCTTGGGAGCGGGGGGTTACAATGAGCAGTTCTTC
CASSLGAGGYNEQFF
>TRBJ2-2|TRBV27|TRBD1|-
TGTGCCAGCACAGACAGGGGAGCACCCGGGGAGCTGTTTTTT
CASTDRGAPGELFF
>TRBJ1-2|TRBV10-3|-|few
TGTGCCATCAGTGAGGGACAGAACTATGGCTACACCTTC
CAISEGQNYGYTF
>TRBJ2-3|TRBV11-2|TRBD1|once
TGTGCCAGCAAAAGGACAGGGGGATCAGCAGATACGCAGTATTTT
CASKRTGGSADTQYF
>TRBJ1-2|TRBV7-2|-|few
TGTGCCAGCAGCCAGGAGGGCCTCTATGGCTACACCTTC
CASSQEGLYGYTF
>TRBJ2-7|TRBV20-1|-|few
TGCAGTGCTAAGAGCGGCACCTACGAGCAGTACTTC
CSAKSGTYEQYF
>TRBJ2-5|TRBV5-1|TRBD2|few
TGCGCCAGCAGCTTGGTGAGCGGGGGGCAAGAGACCCAGTACTTC
CASSLVSGGQETQYF
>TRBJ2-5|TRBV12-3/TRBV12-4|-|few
TGTGCCAGCAGTTTTGGCCCGCGGGGGCGGAACCACCAGTACTTC
CASSFGPRGRNHQYF
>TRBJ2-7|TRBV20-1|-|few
TGCAGTGCTAGGGGGACTCCACTCTCCTACGAGCAGTACTTC
CSARGTPLSYEQYF
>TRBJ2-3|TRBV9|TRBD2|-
TGTGCCAGCAGCGTGAGCGGGAGGACCACAGATACGCAGTATTTT
CASSVSGRTTDTQYF
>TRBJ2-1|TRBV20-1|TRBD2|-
TGCAGTGCTAGAGCGGCTAGCGGGGTCTACAATGAGCAGTTCTTC
CSARAASGVYNEQFF
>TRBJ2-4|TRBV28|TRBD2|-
TGTGCCAGCCGACCGGGGGGTACGAACATTCAGTACTTC
CASRPGGTNIQYF
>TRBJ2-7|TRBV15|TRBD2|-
TGTGCCACCAGCAGGATTAGCGGGTACGAGCAGTACTTC
CATSRISGYEQYF
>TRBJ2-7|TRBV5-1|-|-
TGCGCCAGCGCGCAGTCTACAAGCTCCTACGAGCAGTACTTC
CASAQSTSSYEQYF
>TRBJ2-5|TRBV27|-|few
TGTGCCAGCAGTCCCGGACTGCCGGAGGAGACCCAGTACTTC
CASSPGLPEETQYF
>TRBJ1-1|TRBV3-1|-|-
TGTGCCAGCAGCCCCTTAAGAAACGGGGGATTCACTGAAGCTTTCTTT
CASSPLRNGGFTEAFF
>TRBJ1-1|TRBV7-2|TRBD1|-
TGTGCCAGCAGCTTAATGGGGACAGGACTCAACACTGAAGCTTTCTTT
CASSLMGTGLNTEAFF
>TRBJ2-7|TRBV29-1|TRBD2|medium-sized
TGCAGCGTTGGCGGGAGCTCCTACGAGCAGTACTTC
CSVGGSSYEQYF
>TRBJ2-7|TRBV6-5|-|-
TGTGCCAGCAGTTACTCGGCCGGGCAGGGCTACGAGCAGTACTTC
CASSYSAGQGYEQYF
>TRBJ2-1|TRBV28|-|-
TGTGCCAACAGGAGGGGGAGGGCCAGTGAGCAGTTCTTC
CANRRGRASEQFF
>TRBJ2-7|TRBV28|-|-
TGTGCCAGCAGTTACTGGGCAGGAAGGTCCCACGAGCAGTACTTC
CASSYWAGRSHEQYF
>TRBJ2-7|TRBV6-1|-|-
TGTGCCAGCAGTGAGGGGTTCTCAGGCTACGAGCAGTACTTC
CASSEGFSGYEQYF
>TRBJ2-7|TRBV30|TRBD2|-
TGTGCCTGGAGACTAGGACTAGCGGCCTCCTACGAGCAGTACTTC
CAWRLGLAASYEQYF
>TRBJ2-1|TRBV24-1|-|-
TGTGCCACCTCCGGGACATACTACAATGAGCAGTTCTTC
CATSGTYYNEQFF
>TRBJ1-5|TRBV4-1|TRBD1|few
TGCGCCAGCAGCCAAGATCTTGGGACAGGGGGCTCTTCTTATCAGCCCCAGCATTTT
CASSQDLGTGGSSYQPQHF
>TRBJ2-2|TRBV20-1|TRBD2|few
TGCAGCATAGCGGGAGTAGGGACCGGGGAGCTGTTTTTT
CSIAGVGTGELFF
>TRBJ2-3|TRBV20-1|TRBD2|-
TGCAGTGCTAGAGGTTCTAGCGGGGGCCCAAGCACAGATACGCAGTATTTT
CSARGSSGGPSTDTQYF
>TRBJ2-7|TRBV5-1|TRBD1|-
TGCGCCAGCAGCTTGGCGCGGGACAGGGCGGACGAGCAGTACTTC
CASSLARDRADEQYF
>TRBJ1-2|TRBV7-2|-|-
TGTGCCAGCAGCTGGGACCAGTTGCTTGATGGCTACACCTTC
CASSWDQLLDGYTF
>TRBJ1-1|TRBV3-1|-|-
TGTGCCAGCAGCCAGCGGGCGGAGAACACTGAAGCTTTCTTT
CASSQRAENTEAFF
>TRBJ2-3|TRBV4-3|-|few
TGCGCCAGCAGCCAAGGAGACTCCGCGGTGCAGTATTTT
CASSQGDSAVQYF
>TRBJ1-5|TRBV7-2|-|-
TGTGCCAGCAGCTTACATCGGGGGGTTAATCAGCCCCAGCATTTT
CASSLHRGVNQPQHF
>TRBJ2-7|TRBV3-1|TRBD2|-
TGTGCCAGCAGCCACCCGGGACTAGCCTTCGGAGAGCAGTACTTC
CASSHPGLAFGEQYF
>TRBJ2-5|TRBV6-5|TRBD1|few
TGTGCCAGCAGTCGCGACAGGGAACATGAGACCCAGTACTTC
CASSRDREHETQYF
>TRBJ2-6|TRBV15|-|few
TGTGCCACCAGCAGAGTGCAGCCTGGGGCCAACGTCCTGACTTTC
CATSRVQPGANVLTF
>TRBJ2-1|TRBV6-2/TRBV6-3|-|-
TGTGCCAGCCAACGGGGGAGTAGATACAATGAGCAGTTCTTC
CASQRGSRYNEQFF
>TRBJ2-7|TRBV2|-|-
TGTGCCAGCAGTGAAGGGCCGGACGAGCAGTACTTC
CASSEGPDEQYF
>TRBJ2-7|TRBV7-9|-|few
TGTGCCAGCAGCTCGACAGAGGGGTCTTCCTACGAGCAGTACTTC
CASSSTEGSSYEQYF
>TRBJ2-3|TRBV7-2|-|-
TGTGCCAGCAGCTTAGTTATCCGAGATACGCAGTATTTT
CASSLVIRDTQYF
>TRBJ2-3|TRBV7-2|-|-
TGTGCCAGCAGCAGAAAAGCGGCAAACACAGATACGCAGTATTTT
CASSRKAANTDTQYF
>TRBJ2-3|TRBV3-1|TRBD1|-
TGTGCCAGCAGCCTGGGAGACAGGGGCACTAGCACAGATACGCAGTATTTT
CASSLGDRGTSTDTQYF
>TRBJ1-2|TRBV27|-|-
TGTGCCAGCAGTTTCGGTGGGGGGGGGTTCTACACCTTC
CASSFGGGGFYTF
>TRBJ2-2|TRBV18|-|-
TGTGCCAGCTCACCCCGGCTAGACGCGAACACCGGGGAGCTGTTTTTT
CASSPRLDANTGELFF
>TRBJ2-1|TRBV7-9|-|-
TGTGCCAGCAGCTCGATTGGTAGCCCCGGTGAGCAGTTCTTC
CASSSIGSPGEQFF
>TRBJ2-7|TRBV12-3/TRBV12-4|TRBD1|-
TGTGCCAGCAGTGCCCGACCTTGGGACAGGGATCTTTACGAGCAGTACTTC
CASSARPWDRDLYEQYF
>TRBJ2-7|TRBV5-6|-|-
TGTGCCAGCAGCTTGGACGGTGATCCCTACGAGCAGTACTTC
CASSLDGDPYEQYF
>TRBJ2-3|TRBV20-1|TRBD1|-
TGCAGTGCTTTTGGACAGGGATCAGATACGCAGTATTTT
CSAFGQGSDTQYF